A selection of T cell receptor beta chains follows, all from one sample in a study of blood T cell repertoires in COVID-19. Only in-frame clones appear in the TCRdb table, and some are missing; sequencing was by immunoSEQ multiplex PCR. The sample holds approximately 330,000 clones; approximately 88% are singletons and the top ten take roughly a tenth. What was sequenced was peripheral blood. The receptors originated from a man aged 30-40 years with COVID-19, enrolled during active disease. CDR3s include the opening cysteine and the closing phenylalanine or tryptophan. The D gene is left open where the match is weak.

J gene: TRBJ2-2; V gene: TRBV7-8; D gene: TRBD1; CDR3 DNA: TGTGCCAGCAGCCCAAGTCGGCCGGGACAGGGGGCCGGGGAGCTGTTTTTT; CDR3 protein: CASSPSRPGQGAGELFF
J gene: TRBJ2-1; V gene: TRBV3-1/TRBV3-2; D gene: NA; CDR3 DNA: TGTGCCAGCAGCCAAAGGAGCGGGTACAATGAGCAGTTCTTC; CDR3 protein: CASSQRSGYNEQFF
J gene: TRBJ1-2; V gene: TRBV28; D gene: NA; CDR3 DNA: TGTGCCAGCACCCCCCCTTGGACAGCTAACTATGGCTACACCTTC; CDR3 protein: CASTPPWTANYGYTF
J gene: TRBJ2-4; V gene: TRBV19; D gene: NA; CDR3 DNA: TGTGCCAGTAGTCCACCCAGGGCCGTGTTTCAGTACTTC; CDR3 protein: CASSPPRAVFQYF
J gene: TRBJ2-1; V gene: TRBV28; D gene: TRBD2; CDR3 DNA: TGTGCCAGCAGTTACCCGTGGGGGACTAGCGGGAGTAAGCAGTTCTTC; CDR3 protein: CASSYPWGTSGSKQFF
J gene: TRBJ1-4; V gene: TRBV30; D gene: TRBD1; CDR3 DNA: TGTGCCTGGAGTGCACCCGGGACAGGGACTGAAAAACTGTTTTTT; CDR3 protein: CAWSAPGTGTEKLFF
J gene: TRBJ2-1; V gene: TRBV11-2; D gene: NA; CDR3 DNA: TGTGCCAGCAGCTTAGGTAGTCTATACAATGAGCAGTTCTTC; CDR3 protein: CASSLGSLYNEQFF
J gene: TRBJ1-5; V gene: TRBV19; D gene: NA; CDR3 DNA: TGTGCCAGTAGTATGCAGGGCAATCAGCCCCAGCATTTT; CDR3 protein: CASSMQGNQPQHF
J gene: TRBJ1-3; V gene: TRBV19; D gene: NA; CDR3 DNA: TGTGCCAGTAGTATCAGTTCTGGAAACACCATATATTTT; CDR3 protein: CASSISSGNTIYF
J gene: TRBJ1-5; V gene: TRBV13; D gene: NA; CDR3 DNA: TGTGCCAGCAGCTTAAGAGGGTTGGGCAATCAGCCCCAGCATTTT; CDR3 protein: CASSLRGLGNQPQHF
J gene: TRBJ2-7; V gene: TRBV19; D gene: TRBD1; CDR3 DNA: TGTGCCAGTACCGGTTCGGGACAGACCTACGAGCAGTACTTC; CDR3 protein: CASTGSGQTYEQYF